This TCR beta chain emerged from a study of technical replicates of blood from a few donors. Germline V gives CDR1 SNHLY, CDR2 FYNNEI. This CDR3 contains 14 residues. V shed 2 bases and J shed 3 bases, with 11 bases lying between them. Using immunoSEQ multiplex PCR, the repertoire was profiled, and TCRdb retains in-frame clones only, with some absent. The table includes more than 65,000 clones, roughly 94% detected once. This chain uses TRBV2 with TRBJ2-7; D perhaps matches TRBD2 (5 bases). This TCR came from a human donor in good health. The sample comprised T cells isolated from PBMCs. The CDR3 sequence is CASSESIGLYEQYF. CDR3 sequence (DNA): TGTGCCAGCAGTGAAAGTATCGGACTCTACGAGCAGTACTTC.